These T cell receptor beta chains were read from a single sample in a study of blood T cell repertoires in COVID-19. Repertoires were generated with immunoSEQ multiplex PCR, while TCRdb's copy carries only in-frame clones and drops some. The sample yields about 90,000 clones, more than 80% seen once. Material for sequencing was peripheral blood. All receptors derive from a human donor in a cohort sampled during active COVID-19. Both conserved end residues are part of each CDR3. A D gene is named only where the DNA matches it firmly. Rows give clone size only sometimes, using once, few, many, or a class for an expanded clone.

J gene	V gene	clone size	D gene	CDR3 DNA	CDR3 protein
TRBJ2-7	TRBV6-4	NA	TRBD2	TGTGCCAGCAGCGTGACTAGCGACTCCTACGAGCAGTACTTC	CASSVTSDSYEQYF
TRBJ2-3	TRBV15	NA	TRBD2	TGTGCCACCAGCAGACTCCGGACTAGCGGGGGCGCAGATACGCAGTATTTT	CATSRLRTSGGADTQYF
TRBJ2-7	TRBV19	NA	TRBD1	TGTGCCAGTAGTACACGGACAGGCGCAACCTACGAGCAGTACTTC	CASSTRTGATYEQYF
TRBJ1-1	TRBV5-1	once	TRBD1	TGCGCCAGCAGCTTGGGGGACAGCCCCAGCACTGAAGCTTTCTTT	CASSLGDSPSTEAFF
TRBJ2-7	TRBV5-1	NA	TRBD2	TGCGCCAGCAGGCCTAGCGGAGCCTCCTACGAGCAGTACTTC	CASRPSGASYEQYF
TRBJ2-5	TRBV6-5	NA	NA	TGTGCCAGCAGATTCGGACCAGAGGGAACCCAGTACTTC	CASRFGPEGTQYF
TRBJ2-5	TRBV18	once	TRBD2	TGTGCCAGCTCATCCCGAGCGGGGTCAGAGACCCAGTACTTC	CASSSRAGSETQYF
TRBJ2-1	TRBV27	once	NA	TGTGCCAGCAGTAGACTCTCAAGTAGCAATGAGCAGTTCTTC	CASSRLSSSNEQFF
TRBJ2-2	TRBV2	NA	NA	TGTGCCAGCAGTCCGCAGGGAATATTGAACACCGGGGAGCTGTTTTTT	CASSPQGILNTGELFF
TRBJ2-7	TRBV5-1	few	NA	TGCGCCAGCAGCTTGTCGGGGAAAACCTACGAGCAGTACTTC	CASSLSGKTYEQYF
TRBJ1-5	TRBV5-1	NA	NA	TGCGCCAGCAGCCTTGACGGCAGGGGAAATCAGCCCCAGCATTTT	CASSLDGRGNQPQHF
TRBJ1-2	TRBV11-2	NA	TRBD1	TGTGCCAGCAGCTCCCAGACAGGGGTTCTTTATGGCTACACCTTC	CASSSQTGVLYGYTF
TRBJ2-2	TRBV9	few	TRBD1	TGTGCCAGCAGCGTTTTTGCAGGGGGCAACACCGGGGAGCTGTTTTTT	CASSVFAGGNTGELFF
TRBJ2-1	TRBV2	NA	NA	TGTGCCAGCAGTGGACAGGTGAGCTCCTACAATGAGCAGTTCTTC	CASSGQVSSYNEQFF
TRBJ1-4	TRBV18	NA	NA	TGTGCCAGCTCACCACCGATCCCGGGGGAGGATGAAAAACTGTTTTTT	CASSPPIPGEDEKLFF
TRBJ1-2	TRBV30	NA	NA	TGTGCCTGGAGTGTTTCACAGGTCAATGGCTACACCTTC	CAWSVSQVNGYTF
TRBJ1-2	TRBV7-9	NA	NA	TGTGCCAGCAGCTTATTCCCGGGGGAGGGTGGCTACACCTTC	CASSLFPGEGGYTF
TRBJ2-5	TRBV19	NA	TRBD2	TGTGCCAGTGCCAGACTAGCGGCTAGTGAGACCCAGTACTTC	CASARLAASETQYF
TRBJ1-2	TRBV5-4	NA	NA	TGTGCCAGCAGCTTGCCCGGGGTCTATGGCTACACCTTC	CASSLPGVYGYTF
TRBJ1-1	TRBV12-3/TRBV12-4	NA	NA	TGTGCCAGTCAGATCGACATGAACACTGAAGCTTTCTTT	CASQIDMNTEAFF
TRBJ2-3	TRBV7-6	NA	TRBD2	TGTGCCAGCAGCTCCCATAGCGGGGGCCGGGGAGATACGCAGTATTTT	CASSSHSGGRGDTQYF
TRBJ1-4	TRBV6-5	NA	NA	TGTGCCAGCACCCGGGGGTTATATGAAAAACTGTTTTTT	CASTRGLYEKLFF
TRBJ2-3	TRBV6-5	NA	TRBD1	TGTGCCAGCAGGGTGGACAGGGGGCGGGATACGCAGTATTTT	CASRVDRGRDTQYF
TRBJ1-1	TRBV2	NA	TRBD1	TGTGCCAGCAGGCAAGGACAGGGTTTCGGGAACACTGAAGCTTTCTTT	CASRQGQGFGNTEAFF
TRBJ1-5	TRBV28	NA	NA	TGTGCCAGCAGTCTGACAGATCAGCCCCAGCATTTT	CASSLTDQPQHF
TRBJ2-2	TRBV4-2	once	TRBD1	TGTGCCAGCAGTCTTACAGGGGGTCACACCGGGGAGCTGTTTTTT	CASSLTGGHTGELFF
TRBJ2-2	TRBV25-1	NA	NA	TGTGCCAGCAGTACTCAGGGGAACACCGGGGAGCTGTTTTTT	CASSTQGNTGELFF
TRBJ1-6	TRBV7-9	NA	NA	TGTGCCAGCAGCTTTCGATCAGGACAGTCCAATTCACCCCTCCACTTT	CASSFRSGQSNSPLHF
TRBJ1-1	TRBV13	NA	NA	TGTGCCAGCAGCTCTCGAGGCACTGAAGCTTTCTTT	CASSSRGTEAFF
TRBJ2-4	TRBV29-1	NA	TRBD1	TGCAGCGTCGCGACAGGGAACATTCAGTACTTC	CSVATGNIQYF
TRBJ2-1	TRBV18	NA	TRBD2	TGTGCCAGCTCACCCTCAGGACTAGCGGGTACTTCCAATGAGCAGTTCTTC	CASSPSGLAGTSNEQFF
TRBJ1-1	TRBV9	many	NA	TGTGCCAGCAGCGATGGGACATTCGTGCTTCCTGAAGCTTTCTTT	CASSDGTFVLPEAFF
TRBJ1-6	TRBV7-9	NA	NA	TGTGCCAGCAGCAGCGGGGGGGGCAGCTCCTATAATTCACCCCTCCACTTT	CASSSGGGSSYNSPLHF
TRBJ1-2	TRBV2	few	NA	TGTGCCAGCAATGACGGGGGTCTCTATGGCTACACCTTC	CASNDGGLYGYTF
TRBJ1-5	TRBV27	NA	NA	TGTGCCAGCAGGCCGGGACAAGTGTCCAATCAGCCCCAGCATTTT	CASRPGQVSNQPQHF
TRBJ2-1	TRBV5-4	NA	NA	TGTGCCAGCAGCTTGGCGATGCGGGGCGCCCTTAGTTACAATGAGCAGTTCTTC	CASSLAMRGALSYNEQFF
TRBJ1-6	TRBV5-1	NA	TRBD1	TGCGCCAGCAGCTTGGACAGGGGAAATTCACCCCTCCACTTT	CASSLDRGNSPLHF
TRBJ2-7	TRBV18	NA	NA	TGTGCCAGCTCACCGCGTCTCTACGAGCAGTACTTC	CASSPRLYEQYF
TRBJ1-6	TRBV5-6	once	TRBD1	TGTGCCAGCAGCTCAAGGACAGGGGGAATTCTCCTCCACTTT	CASSSRTGGILLHF
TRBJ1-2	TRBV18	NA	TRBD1	TGTGCCAGCTCACTCGGACAGGGGGCTTACTATGGCTACACCTTC	CASSLGQGAYYGYTF
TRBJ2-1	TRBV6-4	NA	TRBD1	TGTGCCAGCAGTGGAGACAGGGGGAATGAGCAGTTCTTC	CASSGDRGNEQFF
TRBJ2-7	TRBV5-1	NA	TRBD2	TGCGCCAGCAGCCAGGGACTAGCGGGGGGGTACGAGCAGTACTTC	CASSQGLAGGYEQYF
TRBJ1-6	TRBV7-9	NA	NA	TGTGCCAGCAGCTTAGGGGCAGAGAATTCACCCCTCCACTTT	CASSLGAENSPLHF
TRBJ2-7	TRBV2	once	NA	TGTGCCAGCAGAAATCGGGCTAGCGAATACGAGCAGTACTTC	CASRNRASEYEQYF
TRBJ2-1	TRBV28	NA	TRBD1	TGTGCCAGCAGCACAGGGACAGGGAAGTTCTTC	CASSTGTGKFF
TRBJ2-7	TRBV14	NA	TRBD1	TGTGCCAGCAGCCAAGGTGGGACAGGCTGGATCGAGCAGTACTTC	CASSQGGTGWIEQYF
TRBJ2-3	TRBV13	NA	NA	TGTGCCAGCAGCTTAGACAGAACAGATACGCAGTATTTT	CASSLDRTDTQYF